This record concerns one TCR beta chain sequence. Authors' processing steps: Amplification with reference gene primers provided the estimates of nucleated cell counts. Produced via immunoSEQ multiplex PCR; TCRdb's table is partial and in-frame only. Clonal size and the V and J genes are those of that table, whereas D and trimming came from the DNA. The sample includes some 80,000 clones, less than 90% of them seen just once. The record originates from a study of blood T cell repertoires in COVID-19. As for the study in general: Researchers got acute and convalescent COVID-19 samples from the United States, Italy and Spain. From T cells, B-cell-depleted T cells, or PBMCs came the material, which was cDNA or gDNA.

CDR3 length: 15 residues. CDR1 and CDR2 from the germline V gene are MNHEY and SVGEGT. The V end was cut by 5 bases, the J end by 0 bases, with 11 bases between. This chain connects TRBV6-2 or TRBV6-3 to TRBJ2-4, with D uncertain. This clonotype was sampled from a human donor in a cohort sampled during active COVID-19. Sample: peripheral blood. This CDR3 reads CASSQILIAKNIQYF. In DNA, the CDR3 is TGTGCCAGCAGTCAGATCTTGATAGCCAAAAACATTCAGTACTTC.